The T cell receptor (beta chain) described here comes from a study of human T cells and chemical hapten exposure. The overall study: Per-sample TCR yields varied mainly from small pooled library volume differences.

This clonotype was seen many times. What it binds is unknown. Looked up from germline, CDR1 is MNHEY and CDR2 is SVGEGT. V shed 8 bases and J shed 4 bases, with 15 bases lying between them. The CDR3 sequence is 13 residues long. The sample's time point: patch test 1, 2 weeks after DPC sensitization. The treatment was: therapeutic diphenylcyclopropenone sensitization with weekly scalp DPC. Via MiXCR, TCRdb re-called the RACE reads, giving one row per CDR3 protein. The sample contains more than 90,000 distinct CDR3 sequences, over 9.5% of which appear only once. Broader study findings: Relative to controls, expanded TCRs formed significantly more large CDR3 similarity clusters. DPC sensitization produced no change in TCRs with frequency above 1 in 1000. The immune response of these alopecia patients might not match healthy individuals'.

This TCR was recovered from a man in his forties with alopecia areata. Some clones in this sample may be carry-over from other donors' samples. Sample: whole blood, taken in connection with sensitization to the hapten diphenylcyclopropenone (DPC). The chain links TRBV6-2 or TRBV6-3 to TRBJ2-7; D perhaps matches TRBD2 (6 bases). The CDR3 loop is CASGSAGIYEQYV. DNA of the CDR3: TGTGCCAGCGGATCCGCGGGAATTTACGAGCAGTACGTC.